This record covers a single TCR beta chain. This entry comes from a study of CD8 T cells in Susac syndrome. Trimming cost V 0 bases and J 6 bases; bases outside gene matches: 9. The CDR3 loop spans 16 amino acids. CDR1 is SGHRS, CDR2 YFSETQ, per germline. Random hexamers were used to reverse transcribe the RNA input (about 0.5 to 1 ug). TCRdb recomputed calls from the immunoSEQ multiplex PCR reads with MiXCR, one row per CDR3 protein. This table has some 260,000 distinct CDR3 sequences, 80% to 90% appearing once. Sample: CD8+ T cells from PBMCs. This chain joins TRBV5-1 and TRBJ2-1; 7 bases agree with TRBD2. This receptor was identified in a human donor with multiple sclerosis. DNA for the CDR3: TGCGCCAGCAGCTTGGCAGCGGGAAGGCGGGGCAATGAGCAGTTCTTC. Translation gives CASSLAAGRRGNEQFF. The whole variable domain, filled in from reference TRBV5-1 and TRBJ2-1, reads KAGVTQTPRYLIKTRGQQVTLSCSPISGHRSVSWYQQTPGQGLQFLFEYFSETQRNKGNFPGRFSGRQFSNSRSEMNVSTLELGDSALYLCASSLAAGRRGNEQFFGPGTRLTVL.